This passage covers 26 T cell receptor beta chains from one sample sequenced in a study of response to subunit inactivated influenza vaccine. TCRdb fed the RT-PCR reads into MiXCR, producing one record per CDR3 protein. The sample contains 500,000 to 600,000 distinct CDR3 sequences, around 8% of which appear only once. The starting material was PBMCs from blood, obtained 23 months after vaccination. The receptors here all came from a man aged 50-75 years who received an inactivated influenza vaccine.

This clonotype showed up just a few times. The rearrangement uses TRBV4-2 and TRBJ2-1; 12 nucleotides agree with TRBD2. Trimming took 5 bases from V and 8 from J; bases not matched to a gene: 7. CDR3 size: 15 residues. The V gene's germline CDR1 is LGHNA and CDR2 YNFKEQ. The CDR3 DNA is TGTGCCAGCAGCGAGCCGGGACTAGCGGGCTATGAGCAGTTCTTC. Its protein is CASSEPGLAGYEQFF.

The rearrangement links TRBV7-6 to TRBJ1-4; D gene ambiguous. There are 14 residues in the CDR3. V shed 5 bases and J shed 5 bases, with 12 bases lying between them. The V gene's germline CDR1 is SGHVS and CDR2 FNYEAQ. As DNA, the CDR3 is TGTGCCAGCAGCCCCCAAGGGATAAATGAAAAACTGTTTTTT. This gives the protein CASSPQGINEKLFF.

This clonotype was counted many times. The chain is built from TRBV7-2 and TRBJ2-7; D unresolved. The CDR3 consists of 12 residues. CDR1 SGHTA and CDR2 FQGNSA come from the germline V gene. V lost 6 bases and J lost 5, with 11 bases in between. The CDR3 sequence is CASSSPPDEQYF. The CDR3 DNA reads as TGTGCCAGCAGTTCCCCCCCGGACGAGCAGTACTTC.

The genes are TRBV6-2 or TRBV6-3 and TRBJ2-7; 9 nucleotides agree with TRBD2. CDR3 length equals 16 residues. V shed 5 bases, J shed 7 bases, and the junction held 15 bases outside the gene matches. In germline, CDR1 is MNHEY, CDR2 SVGEGT. CDR3 nucleotides: TGTGCCAGCAGTCCCCGATCGGGCGGGAGGGCCGGAGAGCAGTACTTC. Translating gives CASSPRSGGRAGEQYF.

The V call is TRBV4-3, the J call TRBJ2-1; 15 bases are a match to TRBD2. Germline loops: CDR1 LGHNA, CDR2 YSLEER. Unmatched junction bases numbered 10, after V lost 0 bases and J lost 4 bases. This CDR3 has 20 amino acids. The CDR3 reads CASSQDSRTSGRGAYNEQFF. CDR3 bases: TGCGCCAGCAGCCAAGACTCCCGGACTAGCGGGAGGGGCGCGTACAATGAGCAGTTCTTC.

This clonotype has ten or more counts. The chain uses TRBV29-1 and TRBJ2-1, with TRBD1 matching over 11 bases. The V and J ends lost 3 bases and 8 bases, in that order; junction bases with no gene match: 3. Germline lookup yields CDR1 SQVTM and CDR2 ANQGSEA. CDR3 length: 13 amino acids. CDR3: CSVDRTGGDEQFF. In DNA, the CDR3 is TGCAGCGTTGACCGGACAGGGGGCGATGAGCAGTTCTTC.

This clonotype was detected a few times. The chain couples TRBV14 to TRBJ2-3, with TRBD2 as a possible D gene (5 bases). The CDR3 runs to 13 residues. Trimming took 4 bases from V and 4 from J, leaving 9 bases between them. Per the germline V gene, CDR1 is SGHDN and CDR2 is FVKESK. The CDR3 DNA reads as TGTGCCAGCAGCCCCGGGGTGTCAGATACGCAGTATTTT. This codes for CASSPGVSDTQYF.

This clonotype has just a few counts. The chain employs TRBV7-3 and TRBJ2-5, with TRBD2 as a possible D gene (5 bases). Trimming cost V 5 bases and J 5 bases, with 12 bases left between them. The CDR3 has 13 residues. The germline gives CDR1 SGHTA, CDR2 FQGTGA. The CDR3 is CASSRGSKETQYF. The CDR3 DNA sequence: TGTGCCAGCAGCCGCGGGTCTAAGGAGACCCAGTACTTC. Drawing the rest from reference TRBV7-3 and TRBJ2-5, the complete variable domain is GAGVSQTPSNKVTEKGKYVELRCDPISGHTALYWYRQSLGQGPEFLIYFQGTGAADDSGLPNDRFFAVRPEGSVSTLKIQRTERGDSAVYLCASSRGSKETQYFGPGTRLLVL.

As to this clonotype: A junction boundary mismatches the germline segment, possibly from a read error. The chain carries TRBV20-1 and TRBJ1-2; D unresolved. The V gene's germline CDR1 is DFQATT and CDR2 SNEGSKA (reference sequence). The CDR3 sequence is 15 residues long. The chain's CDR3 is CSASFRGIQNSGYTF. CDR3 in DNA: TGCAGTGCTAGCTTTCGCGGGATCCAAAACTCTGGCTACACCTTC.

V usage is TRBV9 and J usage is TRBJ2-1; 9 bases fit TRBD2. V trimming: 0 bases; J trimming: 10 bases; junction bases outside the gene matches: 2. CDR1 and CDR2 (germline): SGDLS, YYNGEE. This CDR3 region has 13 residues. CDR3 bases: TGTGCCAGCAGCGTAGGTAGCGGGGGAGAGCAGTTCTTC. The encoded protein is CASSVGSGGEQFF.

There are many counts of this clonotype. The CDR3 region is CASSQVAASGAYGYTF. The CDR3 DNA reads TGTGCCAGCAGCCAAGTCGCTGCCTCAGGGGCCTATGGCTACACCTTC. The chain employs TRBV3-1 and TRBJ1-2; weak D call: TRBD1 (6 bases). CDR1 and CDR2 from the germline V gene are LGHDT and YNNKEL (reference sequence). This CDR3 region has 16 residues. V was pared by 1 base and J by 4 bases, with 16 bases between.

This clonotype was recorded many times. V and J are TRBV5-6 and TRBJ2-3; D uncertain. The germline V gene has CDR1 SGHDT and CDR2 YYEEEE. Trimming removed 1 base at V and 3 bases at J, with 9 bases between. This CDR3 is built from 14 residues. The CDR3 region is CASSLSSRTDTQYF. The CDR3 bases are TGTGCCAGCAGCTTGTCTTCTCGGACAGATACGCAGTATTTT.

This clonotype was observed a handful of times. V usage is TRBV9 and J usage is TRBJ2-1, with D possibly being TRBD1 (5 bases). This CDR3 spans 16 amino acids. CDR1 SGDLS and CDR2 YYNGEE come from the germline V gene. The ends were cut back, 5 bases at V and 0 bases at J, with 15 bases in the middle. CDR3 in DNA: TGTGCCAGCAGTCTGTCCGGACAAAGCTCCTACAATGAGCAGTTCTTC. Encoded protein: CASSLSGQSSYNEQFF.

In its sample, this clonotype was seen a few times. The chain recombines TRBV7-2 with TRBJ2-6, with D perhaps matching TRBD1 (5 bases). The CDR3 is made up of 16 amino acids. With 5 bases removed from V and 2 bases from J, the gap between germline ends came to 13 bases. Per germline, CDR1 SGHTA and CDR2 FQGNSA. The CDR3 region has the DNA TGTGCCAGCAGCCCAACCAGGGTAACTGGGGCCAACGTCCTGACTTTC. Its protein is CASSPTRVTGANVLTF.

V and J are TRBV5-1 and TRBJ2-6; no clear D gene. V gave up 0 bases and J gave up 0 bases, with 4 bases separating them. Germline V CDR1 and CDR2: SGHRS, YFSETQ. There are 15 residues in the CDR3. CDR3 coding DNA: TGCGCCAGCAGCTTGGCACACTCTGGGGCCAACGTCCTGACTTTC. Its translation is CASSLAHSGANVLTF.

V and J are TRBV5-1 and TRBJ2-7; the D gene could be TRBD1 or TRBD2 (5 bases each). Deletions cut 4 bases from V and 0 bases from J, with 14 bases between. The V gene's germline CDR1 is SGHRS and CDR2 YFSETQ. This CDR3 spans 15 amino acids. The CDR3 nucleotides read TGCGCCAGCAGCACCGGGACGGCCGTCTCCTACGAGCAGTACTTC. Protein: CASSTGTAVSYEQYF. Combining the CDR3 with reference TRBV5-1 and TRBJ2-7 gives the whole variable domain KAGVTQTPRYLIKTRGQQVTLSCSPISGHRSVSWYQQTPGQGLQFLFEYFSETQRNKGNFPGRFSGRQFSNSRSEMNVSTLELGDSALYLCASSTGTAVSYEQYFGPGTRLTVT.

This clonotype came up many times. The chain links TRBV4-2 to TRBJ2-4; D ambiguous. Germline loops: CDR1 LGHNA, CDR2 YNFKEQ. V was cut by 5 bases and J by 5 bases, with 4 bases left in between. The CDR3 spans 11 residues. CDR3 sequence (DNA): TGTGCCAGCAGCGGGGAAAACATTCAGTACTTC. This encodes CASSGENIQYF.

This clonotype has only a few counts. This sequence joins TRBV7-9 and TRBJ2-5; D perhaps matches TRBD1 (5 bases). This CDR3 has 15 amino acids. The V and J ends lost 1 base and 2 bases respectively, with 11 bases between them. Germline V gene data show CDR1 as SEHNR and CDR2 as FQNEAQ (reference sequence). In nucleotides, the CDR3 is TGTGCCAGCAGCTTAGATTTACAGGAACAAGAGACCCAGTACTTC. Translating it yields CASSLDLQEQETQYF.

V usage is TRBV6-1 and J usage is TRBJ2-2; D is possibly TRBD1 (6 bases). Germline V gives CDR1 MNHNS, CDR2 SASEGT. This CDR3 region has 15 residues. With 6 bases removed from V and 2 bases from J, the gap between germline ends came to 13 bases. The CDR3 nucleotides read TGTGCCAGCAGCTCCCCTGGGGGCAACACCGGGGAGCTGTTTTTT. This sequence encodes CASSSPGGNTGELFF.

This clonotype was seen a handful of times. V usage is TRBV7-2 and J usage is TRBJ2-1; no definite D call. CDR3 length: 16 residues. V was trimmed by 4 bases and J by 0 bases, leaving 13 bases between them. Germline-derived CDR1 and CDR2 are SGHTA and FQGNSA. The chain's CDR3 is CASSSSFLSSYNEQFF. DNA of the CDR3: TGTGCCAGCAGCTCCTCCTTCCTGAGCTCCTACAATGAGCAGTTCTTC.

This clonotype came up many times. CDR3 sequence reads: CATSRPREDQPQHF. CDR3 sequence (DNA): TGTGCCACCAGCAGACCCCGTGAAGATCAGCCCCAGCATTTT. The rearrangement joins TRBV15 to TRBJ1-5, with D unclear. The CDR3 spans 14 residues. Germline assignment: CDR1 LNHNV and CDR2 YYDKDF (reference sequence). With 2 bases removed from V and 5 bases from J, the gap between germline ends came to 10 bases.

This chain links TRBV7-2 with TRBJ1-2; D perhaps matches TRBD1 (5 bases). Germline CDR1 reads SGHTA; CDR2 reads FQGNSA. The germline V and J ends were trimmed by 0 bases and 4 bases, with 9 bases remaining between them. The CDR3 is 14 amino acids. DNA for the CDR3: TGTGCCAGCAGCTTAGCCAGGGCGGTCTATGGCTACACCTTC. This translates into CASSLARAVYGYTF.

The V and J genes are TRBV12-3 or TRBV12-4 and TRBJ1-1, with D maybe TRBD1 (5 bases). The V gene lost 6 bases and the J gene lost 3 bases, with 14 bases spanning the gap. The CDR3 spans 14 residues. As DNA, the CDR3 is TGTGCCAGCAGCCCTTCCAGGGACCACACTGAAGCTTTCTTT. Translated: CASSPSRDHTEAFF.

This clonotype was seen repeatedly, ten times or more. The V gene is TRBV20-1, the J gene TRBJ2-1, with TRBD2 matching 11 bases. The germline CDR1 and CDR2 sequences are DFQATT and SNEGSKA (reference sequence). CDR3 length: 15 amino acids. V dropped 6 bases and J dropped 4; count of bases not matched to a gene: 8. CDR3 nucleotides: TGCAGTGCGCTGAAGGGACTAGCGGTTTACAATGAGCAGTTCTTC. The encoded protein is CSALKGLAVYNEQFF.

This clonotype was counted a few times. The gene calls are TRBV7-2 and TRBJ2-2; D is ambiguous. Trimming pared 5 bases from V and 5 bases from J, leaving 15 bases between. The CDR3 totals 15 residues. Germline CDR1 is SGHTA and CDR2 is FQGNSA. The CDR3 loop is CASSPFRPDTGELFF. The DNA for the CDR3 is TGTGCCAGCAGCCCCTTTCGACCCGATACCGGGGAGCTGTTTTTT.

In its sample, this clonotype was seen a few times. V gene TRBV12-3 or TRBV12-4 combines with J gene TRBJ2-3; 9 nucleotides align to TRBD2. V lost 6 bases and J lost 3; bases outside the gene matches: 4. This CDR3 comprises 14 residues. The CDR3 loop reads CASRGSGRTDTQYF. The CDR3 DNA is TGTGCCAGCAGGGGTAGCGGGAGAACAGATACGCAGTATTTT.